One sample yielded the 5 T cell receptor beta chains listed below, sequenced in a study of PD-L1 blockade in urothelial cancer (dated 2017 in TCRdb). The receptor library was made with the immunoSEQ multiplex PCR assay. What TCRdb holds here is the immuneACCESS table cut down to in-frame rearrangements. Part of the clones is not present; checked against another copy, under half of the missing clones reflect an unresolved V gene, and the others are unexplained. The sample records about 91,000 clones, over 90% of which are singletons. The top ten clonotypes cover more than 8% of the sample. Sequencing was performed on PBMCs, taken around atezolizumab (anti-PD-L1) treatment. These receptors were collected from a man aged 60 to 69 with urothelial cancer.

The V call is TRBV5-1, the J call TRBJ1-3; 10 nucleotides match TRBD1. Germline lookup yields CDR1 SGHRS and CDR2 YFSETQ. Losses at the gene ends were 5 bases for V and 0 bases for J; bases not matched to a gene: 5. This CDR3 is built from 16 residues. Here the CDR3 DNA reads TGCGCCAGCAGTTTTGGGGACAGGGGCTCTGGAAACACCATATATTTT. It encodes CASSFGDRGSGNTIYF.

The J gene is TRBJ2-1, the V gene TRBV9; 10 nucleotides line up with TRBD1. Trimming at V came to 2 bases and at J to 9 bases, leaving 5 bases not matched to a gene. This CDR3 has 14 residues. CDR1 is SGDLS and CDR2 is YYNGEE in the germline V gene. The CDR3 sequence: CASSVGQGSFEQFF. CDR3 in DNA: TGTGCCAGCAGCGTGGGACAGGGGTCTTTTGAGCAGTTCTTC.

A word on this clone: Other DNA sequences within the sample encode an identical CDR3. V gene TRBV2 combines with J gene TRBJ2-6; TRBD1 might be the D (5 bases). The germline V gene encodes CDR1 SNHLY and CDR2 FYNNEI. V lost 2 bases, J lost 2 bases, and 7 bases lay in between. The CDR3 sequence is 15 residues long. The CDR3 sequence: CASSERGTGANVLTF. For the CDR3, the DNA is TGTGCCAGCAGTGAAAGGGGAACTGGGGCCAACGTCCTGACTTTC. The full variable domain, in which reference TRBV2 and TRBJ2-6 provide the parts outside the CDR3, is EPEVTQTPSHQVTQMGQEVILRCVPISNHLYFYWYRQILGQKVEFLVSFYNNEISEKSEIFDDQFSVERPDGSNFTLKIRSTKLEDSAMYFCASSERGTGANVLTFGAGSRLTVL.

V is TRBV6-5 and J is TRBJ2-1, with 9 bases aligning to TRBD1. The CDR3 spans 14 residues. The ends lost 6 bases at V and 5 bases at J; junction bases unmatched: 5. In germline, CDR1 is MNHEY, CDR2 SVGAGI. The CDR3 here is CASRKRTGDNEQFF. The CDR3 DNA sequence: TGTGCCAGCAGGAAACGGACAGGGGACAATGAGCAGTTCTTC.

The chain joins TRBV9 to TRBJ1-4, with TRBD1 as a possible D gene (6 bases). Between the trimmed V and J ends, which lost 2 bases and 4 bases, there was a span of 15 bases. The CDR3 is 16 amino acids. Looked up from germline, CDR1 is SGDLS and CDR2 is YYNGEE. CDR3 residues: CASSVKGQGSNEKLFF. CDR3 nucleotide sequence: TGTGCCAGCAGCGTTAAGGGCCAGGGGAGTAATGAAAAACTGTTTTTT.